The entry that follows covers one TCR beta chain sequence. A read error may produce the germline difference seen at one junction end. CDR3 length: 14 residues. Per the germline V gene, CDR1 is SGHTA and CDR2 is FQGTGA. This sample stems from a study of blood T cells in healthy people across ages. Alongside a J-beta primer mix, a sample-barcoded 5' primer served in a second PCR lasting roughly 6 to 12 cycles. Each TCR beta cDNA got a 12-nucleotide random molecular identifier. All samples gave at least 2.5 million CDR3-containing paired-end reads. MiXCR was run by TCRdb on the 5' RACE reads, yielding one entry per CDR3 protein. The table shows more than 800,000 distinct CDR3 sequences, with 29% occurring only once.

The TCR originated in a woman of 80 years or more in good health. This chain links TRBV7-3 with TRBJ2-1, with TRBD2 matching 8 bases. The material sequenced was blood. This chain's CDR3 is CASSFTSGHKEQFF. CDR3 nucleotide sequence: TGTGCCAGCAGCTTCACTAGCGGCCACAAGGAGCAGTTCTTC.